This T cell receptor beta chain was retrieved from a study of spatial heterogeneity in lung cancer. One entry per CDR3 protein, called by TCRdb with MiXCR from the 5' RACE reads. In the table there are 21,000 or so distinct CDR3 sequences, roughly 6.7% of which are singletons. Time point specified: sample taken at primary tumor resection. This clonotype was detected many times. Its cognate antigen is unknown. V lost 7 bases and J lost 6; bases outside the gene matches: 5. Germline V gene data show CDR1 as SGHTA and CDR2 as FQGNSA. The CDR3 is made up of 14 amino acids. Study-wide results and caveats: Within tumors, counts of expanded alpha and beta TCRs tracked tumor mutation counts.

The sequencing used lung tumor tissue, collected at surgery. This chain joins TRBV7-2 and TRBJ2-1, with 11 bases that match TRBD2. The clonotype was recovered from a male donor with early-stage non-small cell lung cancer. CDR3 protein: CASTVAGGGNEQFF. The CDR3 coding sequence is TGTGCCAGCACCGTAGCGGGAGGGGGCAATGAGCAGTTCTTC.